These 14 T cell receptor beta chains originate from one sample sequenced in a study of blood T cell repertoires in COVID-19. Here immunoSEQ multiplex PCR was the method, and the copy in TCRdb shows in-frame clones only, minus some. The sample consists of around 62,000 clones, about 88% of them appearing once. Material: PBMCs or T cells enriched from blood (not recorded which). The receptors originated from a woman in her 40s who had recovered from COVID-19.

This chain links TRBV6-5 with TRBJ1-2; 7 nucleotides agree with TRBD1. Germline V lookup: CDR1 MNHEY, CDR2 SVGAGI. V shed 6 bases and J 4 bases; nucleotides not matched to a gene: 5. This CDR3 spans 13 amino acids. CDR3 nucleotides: TGTGCCAGCAGAAGCACAGGGGTCTATGGCTACACCTTC. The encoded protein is CASRSTGVYGYTF.

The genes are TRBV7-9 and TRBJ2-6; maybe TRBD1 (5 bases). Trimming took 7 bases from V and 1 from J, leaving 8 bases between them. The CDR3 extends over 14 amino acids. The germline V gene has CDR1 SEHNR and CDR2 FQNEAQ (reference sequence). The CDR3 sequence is CASTRGSGANVLTF. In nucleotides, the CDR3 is TGTGCCAGCACAAGGGGATCTGGGGCCAACGTCCTGACTTTC.

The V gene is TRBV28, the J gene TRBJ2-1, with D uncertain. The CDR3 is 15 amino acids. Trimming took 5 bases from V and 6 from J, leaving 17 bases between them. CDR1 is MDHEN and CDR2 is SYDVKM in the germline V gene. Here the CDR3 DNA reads TGTGCCAGCAGTCCACCCAGACTGAAAAGCAATGAGCAGTTCTTC. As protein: CASSPPRLKSNEQFF.

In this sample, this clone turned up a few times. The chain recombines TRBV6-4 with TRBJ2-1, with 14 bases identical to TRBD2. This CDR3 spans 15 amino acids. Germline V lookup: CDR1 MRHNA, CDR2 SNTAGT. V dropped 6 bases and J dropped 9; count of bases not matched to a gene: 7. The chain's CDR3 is CASSPTSGGAIEQFF. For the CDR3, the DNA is TGTGCCAGCAGCCCGACTAGCGGGGGGGCCATTGAGCAGTTCTTC.

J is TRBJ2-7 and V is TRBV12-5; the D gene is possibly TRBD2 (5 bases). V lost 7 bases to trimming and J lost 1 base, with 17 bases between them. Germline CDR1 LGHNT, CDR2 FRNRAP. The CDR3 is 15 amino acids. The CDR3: CASALPPGSSYEQYF. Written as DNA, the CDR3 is TGTGCTAGTGCTCTACCCCCGGGGTCATCCTACGAGCAGTACTTC.

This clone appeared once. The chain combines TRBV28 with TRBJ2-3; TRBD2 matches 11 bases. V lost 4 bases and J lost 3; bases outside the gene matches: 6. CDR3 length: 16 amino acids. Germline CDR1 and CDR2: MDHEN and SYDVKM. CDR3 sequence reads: CASSSRLAGFTDTQYF. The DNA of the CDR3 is TGTGCCAGCAGTTCTCGACTAGCGGGGTTTACAGATACGCAGTATTTT.

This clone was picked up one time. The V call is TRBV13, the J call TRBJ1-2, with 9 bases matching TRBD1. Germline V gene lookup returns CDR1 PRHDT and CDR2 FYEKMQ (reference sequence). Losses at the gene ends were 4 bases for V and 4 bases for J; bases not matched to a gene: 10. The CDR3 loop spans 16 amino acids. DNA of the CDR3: TGTGCCAGCAGCTCTATGCAGGACAGGGGATCCTATGGCTACACCTTC. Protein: CASSSMQDRGSYGYTF.

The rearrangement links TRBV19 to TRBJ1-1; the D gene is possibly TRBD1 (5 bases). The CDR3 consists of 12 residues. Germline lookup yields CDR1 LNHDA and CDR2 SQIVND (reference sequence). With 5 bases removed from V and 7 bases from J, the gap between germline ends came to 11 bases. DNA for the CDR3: TGTGCCAGTAGTGAAAGCAGGGTTGAAGCTTTCTTT. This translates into CASSESRVEAFF.

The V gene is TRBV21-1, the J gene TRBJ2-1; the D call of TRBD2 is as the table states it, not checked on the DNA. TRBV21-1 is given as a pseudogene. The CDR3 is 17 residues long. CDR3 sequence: CASSIRSAGRGNYEQFF. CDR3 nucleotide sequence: TGTGCCAGCAGCATTAGGTCAGCGGGGCGGGGGAACTATGAGCAGTTCTTC.

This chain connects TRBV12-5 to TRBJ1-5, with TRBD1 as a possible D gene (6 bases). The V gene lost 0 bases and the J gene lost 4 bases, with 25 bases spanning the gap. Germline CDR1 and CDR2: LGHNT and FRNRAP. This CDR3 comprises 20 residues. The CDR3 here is CASGLVQLWTASSQNQPQHF. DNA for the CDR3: TGTGCTAGTGGTTTGGTACAGCTCTGGACAGCCTCATCCCAAAATCAGCCCCAGCATTTT.

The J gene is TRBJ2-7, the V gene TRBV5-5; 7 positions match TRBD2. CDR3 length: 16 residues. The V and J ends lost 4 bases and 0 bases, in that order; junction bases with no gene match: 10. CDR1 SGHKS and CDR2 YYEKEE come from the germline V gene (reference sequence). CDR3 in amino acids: CASSRPVGGGSYEQYF. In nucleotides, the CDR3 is TGTGCCAGCAGCCGCCCGGTTGGGGGGGGCTCCTACGAGCAGTACTTC.

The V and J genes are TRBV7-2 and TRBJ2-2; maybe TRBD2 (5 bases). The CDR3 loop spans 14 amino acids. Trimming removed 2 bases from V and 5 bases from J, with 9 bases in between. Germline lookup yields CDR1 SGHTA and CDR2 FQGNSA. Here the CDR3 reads CASSLTRRTGELFF. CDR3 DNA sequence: TGTGCCAGCAGCTTAACTAGGAGGACCGGGGAGCTGTTTTTT.

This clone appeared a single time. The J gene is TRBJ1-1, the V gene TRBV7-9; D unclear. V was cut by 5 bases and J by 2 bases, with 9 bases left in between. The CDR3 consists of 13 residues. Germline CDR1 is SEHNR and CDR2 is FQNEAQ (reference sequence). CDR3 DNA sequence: TGTGCCAGCAGCCCCCCCTTTAACACTGAAGCTTTCTTT. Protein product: CASSPPFNTEAFF. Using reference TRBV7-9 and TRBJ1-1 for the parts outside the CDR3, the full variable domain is DTGVSQNPRHKITKRGQNVTFRCDPISEHNRLYWYRQTLGQGPEFLTYFQNEAQLEKSRLLSDRFSAERPKGSFSTLEIQRTEQGDSAMYLCASSPPFNTEAFFGQGTRLTVV.

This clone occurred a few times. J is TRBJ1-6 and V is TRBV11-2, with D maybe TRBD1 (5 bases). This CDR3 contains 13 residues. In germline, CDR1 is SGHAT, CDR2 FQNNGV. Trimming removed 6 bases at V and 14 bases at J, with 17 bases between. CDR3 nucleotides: TGTGCCAGCAGTATGGAAAGGGGTTCGTCCCTCCACTTT. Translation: CASSMERGSSLHF. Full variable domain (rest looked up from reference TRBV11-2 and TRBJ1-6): EAGVAQSPRYKIIEKRQSVAFWCNPISGHATLYWYQQILGQGPKLLIQFQNNGVVDDSQLPKDRFSAERLKGVDSTLKIQPAKLEDSAVYLCASSMERGSSLHFGNGTRLTVT.